The rows below give T cell receptor beta chains drawn from one sample of a study of shared clonotypes between healthy human individuals. The table came from immunoSEQ multiplex PCR; TCRdb's copy has only in-frame clones and leaves some out. The table records approximately 500,000 clones, 90% to 96% of them present only once. Input material: naive CD4+ T cells sorted from blood. These receptors originate from a woman aged 25-40 years in good health. Both conserved end residues are part of each CDR3. The D gene is left open where the match is weak. Part of the rows lack a size; the others show once, few, many or a class for expanded clones.

>NA|TRBJ2-7|NA|TRBV2
CASSDPGLAHYEQYF
TGTGCCAGCAGTGATCCGGGGCTAGCGCATTACGAGCAGTACTTC
>once|TRBJ2-7|TRBD1|TRBV6-5
CASSEVGQGCF
TGTGCCAGCAGTGAAGTAGGACAGGGTTGCTTC
>NA|TRBJ2-7|NA|TRBV7-3
CASSLGPAGSSYEQYF
TGTGCCAGCAGCTTAGGGCCGGCTGGAAGCTCCTACGAGCAGTACTTC
>NA|TRBJ1-2|NA|TRBV5-5
CASNLPGYTDYGYTF
TGTGCCAGCAACCTCCCGGGTTACACCGATTATGGCTACACCTTC
>NA|TRBJ2-3|NA|TRBV7-2
CASSLRSDTDTQYF
TGTGCCAGCAGCTTAAGATCGGACACAGATACGCAGTATTTT
>NA|TRBJ2-2|NA|TRBV7-3
CASSLSPHTGELFF
TGTGCCAGCAGCTTAAGTCCACACACCGGGGAGCTGTTTTTT
>NA|TRBJ1-2|TRBD1|TRBV6-5
CASRVGDRVYGYTF
TGTGCCAGCAGAGTTGGTGACAGGGTCTATGGCTACACCTTC
>NA|TRBJ1-6|NA|TRBV30
CAWRSGRVSSPLHF
TGTGCCTGGAGGTCGGGGAGGGTGAGTTCACCCCTCCACTTT
>NA|TRBJ1-1|TRBD1|TRBV10-3
CAISNGQGTAEAFF
TGTGCCATCAGTAATGGACAGGGGACGGCTGAAGCTTTCTTT
>once|TRBJ1-5|TRBD1|TRBV28
CASSPRTGGDQPQHF
TGTGCCAGCAGTCCGCGGACAGGGGGAGATCAGCCCCAGCATTTT
>NA|TRBJ2-7|NA|TRBV5-8
CASSLSGYRYEQYF
TGTGCCAGCAGCTTATCTGGGTACCGGTACGAGCAGTACTTC
>NA|TRBJ1-5|TRBD1|TRBV6-5
CASSWDSSNQPQHF
TGTGCCAGCAGTTGGGACAGTAGCAATCAGCCCCAGCATTTT
>NA|TRBJ2-7|TRBD1|TRBV28
CASGNMGQGGFEQYF
TGTGCCAGCGGGAACATGGGACAGGGGGGTTTCGAGCAGTACTTC
>NA|TRBJ2-7|NA|TRBV7-2
CASSQEGPASYEQYF
TGTGCCAGCAGCCAAGAAGGCCCCGCGAGCTACGAGCAGTACTTC
>NA|TRBJ1-2|TRBD1|TRBV5-1
CASSLGQGPYGYTF
TGCGCCAGCAGCTTGGGACAGGGACCCTATGGCTACACCTTC
>NA|TRBJ2-7|NA|TRBV2
CASLQGSSYEQYF
TGTGCCAGCTTACAGGGCTCTAGCTACGAGCAGTACTTC
>NA|TRBJ2-1|NA|TRBV27
CASRTLPGHEQFF
TGTGCCAGCAGGACCCTTCCTGGGCATGAGCAGTTCTTC
>once|TRBJ2-3|TRBD2|TRBV10-3
CAIRQIAGGPMADTQYF
TGTGCCATCAGACAAATAGCGGGAGGGCCTATGGCAGATACGCAGTATTTT
>NA|TRBJ2-7|NA|TRBV7-9
CASSSWTAYEQYF
TGTGCCAGCAGCTCTTGGACTGCCTACGAGCAGTACTTC
>NA|TRBJ1-3|TRBD1|TRBV18
CASSPQDRGLGNTIYF
TGTGCCAGCTCACCCCAGGACAGGGGGCTTGGAAACACCATATATTTT
>NA|TRBJ1-3|TRBD1|TRBV28
CASSNQQGAGDTIYF
TGTGCCAGCAGTAACCAACAGGGGGCCGGAGACACCATATATTTT
>NA|TRBJ2-5|TRBD2|TRBV7-6
CASSLSRGSGTQETQYF
TGTGCCAGCAGCTTATCCCGGGGTAGCGGGACCCAAGAGACCCAGTACTTC
>NA|TRBJ1-4|NA|TRBV7-9
CASSSSGKEKLFF
TGTGCCAGCAGCTCCTCCGGGAAAGAAAAACTGTTTTTT
>once|TRBJ1-1|NA|TRBV20-1
CSASWQLEAFF
TGCAGTGCGAGCTGGCAGTTAGAAGCTTTCTTT
>NA|TRBJ2-7|TRBD2|TRBV7-9
CASSLGRASGRDHEQYF
TGTGCCAGCAGCTTAGGCCGGGCTAGCGGGAGGGACCACGAGCAGTACTTC
>NA|TRBJ2-7|TRBD1|TRBV7-9
CASSFGTGSDEQYF
TGTGCCAGCAGCTTTGGGACAGGGTCTGACGAGCAGTACTTC
>NA|TRBJ2-7|NA|TRBV4-1
CASSRPGGVDEQYF
TGCGCCAGCAGCCGCCCGGGCGGGGTGGACGAGCAGTACTTC
>NA|TRBJ2-7|TRBD1|TRBV5-1
CASSLARDSGAYEQYF
TGCGCCAGCAGCTTGGCGAGGGACAGCGGCGCCTACGAGCAGTACTTC
>NA|TRBJ2-7|NA|TRBV7-2
CASSLLDRRGEQYF
TGTGCCAGCAGCCTTCTCGACAGGAGGGGCGAGCAGTACTTC
>once|TRBJ2-2|NA|TRBV28
CASSLVGPTTSQSGELFF
TGTGCCAGCAGTTTGGTGGGACCAACGACGAGCCAGTCCGGGGAGCTGTTTTTT
>NA|TRBJ2-5|TRBD1|TRBV28
CASRPRGQGSETQYF
TGTGCCAGCAGACCGAGGGGACAGGGGTCAGAGACCCAGTACTTC
>NA|TRBJ2-7|NA|TRBV7-6
CASSLERVSSYEQYF
TGTGCCAGCAGTCTCGAGCGGGTCAGCTCCTACGAGCAGTACTTC
>NA|TRBJ2-7|TRBD2|TRBV28
CASIQDPGLAGEDEQYF
TGTGCCAGCATTCAAGATCCAGGCCTAGCGGGAGAAGACGAGCAGTACTTC
>NA|TRBJ1-2|TRBD1|TRBV10-3
CAISEGTAPNYGYTF
TGTGCCATCAGTGAGGGGACAGCGCCTAACTATGGCTACACCTTC
>NA|TRBJ1-4|NA|TRBV5-1
CASSPQGSGKKLFF
TGCGCCAGCAGCCCACAGGGATCGGGTAAAAAACTGTTTTTT
>NA|TRBJ2-1|NA|TRBV7-2
CASSSLNEQFF
TGTGCCAGCAGCTCACTCAATGAGCAGTTCTTC
>NA|TRBJ2-7|NA|TRBV11-2
CASSLEGRRTYEQYF
TGTGCCAGCAGCTTAGAAGGACGGAGAACCTACGAGCAGTACTTC
>few|TRBJ2-7|NA|TRBV2
CASTRDSPYEQYF
TGTGCCAGCACCCGGGACTCGCCCTACGAGCAGTACTTC
>NA|TRBJ2-7|TRBD1|TRBV28
CASSFLWDRDRGSYEQYF
TGTGCCAGCAGTTTCTTGTGGGACCGGGACAGAGGCTCCTACGAGCAGTACTTC
>NA|TRBJ1-1|NA|TRBV6-6
CASSYDRTEAFF
TGTGCCAGCAGTTATGACAGAACTGAAGCTTTCTTT
>once|TRBJ2-5|TRBD1|TRBV7-1
CASSLQGLETQYF
TGTGCCAGCAGCTTACAGGGGTTAGAGACCCAGTACTTC